The rows below give T cell receptor beta chains drawn from one sample of a study of OX40 agonist ivuxolimab in advanced cancers. Only in-frame clones appear in the TCRdb table, and some are missing; sequencing was by immunoSEQ multiplex PCR. The data contain about 48,000 clones, 83% of them singletons. This specimen consisted of CD4+ or CD8+ T cells sorted from blood, obtained in a trial of the OX40 agonist ivuxolimab. The source is an adult with an advanced solid tumor such as melanoma, head and neck, liver or kidney cancer. The CDR3 runs from the conserved cysteine through the conserved F or W. The order of the fields is J gene, V gene, CDR3 length, clone size, D gene, CDR3 protein, CDR3 DNA. D genes are given only for firm matches. Clone size is stated in some rows and not others, as once, few, many or a class when expanded.

J: TRBJ1-4; V: TRBV7-2; length: 19; size: NA; D: TRBD1; CDR3: CASSLGVVTQGGASEKLFF; DNA: TGTGCCAGCAGCTTAGGAGTTGTGACTCAGGGGGGCGCAAGTGAAAAACTGTTTTTT
J: TRBJ1-1; V: TRBV5-6; length: 12; size: NA; D: NA; CDR3: CASSLWDTEAFF; DNA: TGTGCCAGCAGCTTGTGGGACACTGAAGCTTTCTTT
J: TRBJ1-5; V: TRBV5-4; length: 13; size: NA; D: NA; CDR3: CASSLGTDQPQHF; DNA: TGTGCCAGCAGCTTGGGGACAGATCAGCCCCAGCATTTT
J: TRBJ1-5; V: TRBV2; length: 14; size: few; D: NA; CDR3: CASSGWGGNQPQHF; DNA: TGTGCCAGCAGTGGGTGGGGCGGCAATCAGCCCCAGCATTTT
J: TRBJ2-3; V: TRBV19; length: 13; size: NA; D: NA; CDR3: CASSIGRRDTQYF; DNA: TGTGCCAGTAGTATCGGCAGGAGAGATACGCAGTATTTT
J: TRBJ1-6; V: TRBV25-1; length: 14; size: NA; D: NA; CDR3: CASSDGGHNSPLHF; DNA: TGTGCCAGCAGTGACGGGGGGCATAATTCACCCCTCCACTTT
J: TRBJ1-2; V: TRBV11-2; length: 13; size: once; D: NA; CDR3: CASSSRTDYGYTF; DNA: TGTGCCAGCAGCTCGAGGACGGACTATGGCTACACCTTC
J: TRBJ2-7; V: TRBV19; length: 13; size: NA; D: TRBD1; CDR3: CASGRDRSTEQYF; DNA: TGTGCCAGTGGGCGGGACAGGTCAACCGAGCAGTACTTC
J: TRBJ1-5; V: TRBV7-2; length: 16; size: NA; D: NA; CDR3: CASSPTSRASNQPQHF; DNA: TGTGCCAGCAGCCCGACTAGCAGGGCAAGCAATCAGCCCCAGCATTTT
J: TRBJ1-2; V: TRBV6-5; length: 13; size: NA; D: TRBD1; CDR3: CASTSGGAYGYTF; DNA: TGTGCCAGCACCTCAGGGGGCGCGTATGGCTACACCTTC
J: TRBJ2-1; V: TRBV19; length: 20; size: NA; D: TRBD2; CDR3: CASSIDPPGLAGGSYNEQFF; DNA: TGTGCCAGTAGTATAGATCCACCGGGACTAGCGGGGGGCTCCTACAATGAGCAGTTCTTC
J: TRBJ2-2; V: TRBV5-1; length: 16; size: NA; D: NA; CDR3: CASSLGQHLGTGELFF; DNA: TGCGCCAGCAGCTTGGGGCAGCACCTGGGGACCGGGGAGCTGTTTTTT
J: TRBJ2-5; V: TRBV29-1; length: 13; size: NA; D: TRBD2; CDR3: CSAGLAGSETQYF; DNA: TGCAGCGCGGGACTAGCGGGGTCAGAGACCCAGTACTTC
J: TRBJ2-3; V: TRBV7-9; length: 16; size: NA; D: TRBD2; CDR3: CASSLNSGARTDTQYF; DNA: TGTGCCAGCAGCTTGAATAGCGGGGCCCGCACAGATACGCAGTATTTT